This TCR beta chain was obtained from a study of blood T cell repertoires in COVID-19. Overall study: There were acute and convalescent COVID-19 samples, and they came from the United States, Italy and Spain. Nucleic acid was either cDNA or gDNA, and it came from T cells, B-cell-depleted T cells, or PBMCs.

V gave up 0 bases and J gave up 1 base; unmatched junction bases: 11. Germline lookup yields CDR1 SEHNR and CDR2 FQNEAQ (reference sequence). The CDR3 has 18 amino acids. As originally analysed: Researchers report that nucleated cell counts were estimated from reference gene primer amplification. Assay: immunoSEQ multiplex PCR; the TCRdb copy retains only in-frame clones and omits some. V, J and clone size are those of that table, while D and trimming were read from the DNA. In the table there are fewer than 400,000 clones, more than 85% of which are singletons. The sequence was obtained from a human donor in a cohort sampled during active COVID-19. The specimen was peripheral blood. This chain joins TRBV7-9 and TRBJ1-1; 7 nucleotides match TRBD1. The CDR3 DNA reads as TGTGCCAGCAGCTTAGCAACTACAGGGGAAAACGGGAACACTGAAGCTTTCTTT. Translation gives CASSLATTGENGNTEAFF.